A single sample gave rise to the 17 T cell receptor beta chains below, sequenced in a study of blood T cell repertoires in COVID-19. Data came from immunoSEQ multiplex PCR; TCRdb stores just in-frame clones and leaves some out. This sample carries 45,000 to 50,000 clones, nearly 85% of them seen once, and the ten largest clones take roughly 8%. The sequenced material came from peripheral blood. The receptors come from an elderly man in a cohort sampled during active COVID-19.

The CDR3 loop reads CASSLGSLFYGYTF. In DNA, the CDR3 is TGTGCCAGCAGTCTAGGCAGCTTGTTCTATGGCTACACCTTC. V is TRBV28 and J is TRBJ1-2; D is undetermined. Per germline, CDR1 MDHEN and CDR2 SYDVKM. V lost 5 bases, J lost 4 bases, and 14 bases lay in between. The CDR3 is 14 residues long.

The CDR3 nucleotides read TGTGCCAGCAGTCCCAAAACCCCGACAGGGTTAAAACTGTTTTTT. Translation gives CASSPKTPTGLKLFF. The gene calls are TRBV27 and TRBJ1-4; TRBD1 matches 7 bases. The CDR3 contains 15 residues. Germline lookup yields CDR1 MNHEY and CDR2 SMNVEV (reference sequence). The ends lost 5 bases at V and 10 bases at J; junction bases unmatched: 13.

The chain uses TRBV20-1 and TRBJ2-7; TRBD1 matches 7 bases. Per germline, CDR1 DFQATT and CDR2 SNEGSKA (reference sequence). The CDR3 extends over 14 amino acids. With V trimmed by 3 bases and J by 2 bases, 7 bases remained unmatched. This CDR3 is CSASKEQGAYEQYF. Written as DNA, the CDR3 is TGCAGTGCTAGTAAGGAGCAGGGGGCCTACGAGCAGTACTTC.

This chain joins TRBV4-3 and TRBJ2-7; 8 bases match TRBD1. The CDR3 is 15 amino acids. V lost 1 base to trimming and J lost 3 bases; unmatched junction nucleotides: 5. Germline CDR1 reads LGHNA; CDR2 reads YSLEER. This CDR3 is CASSQAPGQGYEQYF. CDR3 coding DNA: TGCGCCAGCAGCCAAGCCCCCGGACAGGGCTACGAGCAGTACTTC.

CDR3 nucleotides: TGTGCCAGTAGTATGCGTCAGGGGACGGGCTACAATGAGCAGTTCTTC. Translation gives CASSMRQGTGYNEQFF. V is TRBV19 and J is TRBJ2-1; D might be TRBD1 (6 bases). Trimming removed 3 bases from V and 3 bases from J, with 15 bases in between. The CDR3 covers 16 residues. In germline, CDR1 is LNHDA, CDR2 SQIVND (reference sequence).

The V gene is TRBV3-1 (or the pseudogene TRBV3-2), the J gene TRBJ1-2; maybe TRBD1 (6 bases). The CDR3 loop spans 13 amino acids. Germline V gene lookup returns CDR1 LGHDT and CDR2 YNNKEL (reference sequence). V lost 4 bases and J 8 bases, leaving 14 bases between the germline ends. Here the CDR3 DNA reads TGTGCCAGCAGCCCGAACAGGGTGTACGGCTACACCTTC. Amino acid sequence: CASSPNRVYGYTF.

The table lists this clone with a few counts. The V call is TRBV7-2, the J call TRBJ2-1; TRBD2 matches at 10 bases. The CDR3 consists of 14 residues. Germline V gives CDR1 SGHTA, CDR2 FQGNSA. The ends lost 6 bases at V and 6 bases at J; junction bases unmatched: 5. Here the CDR3 reads CASSDKRGGNEQFF. The DNA for the CDR3 is TGTGCCAGCAGTGACAAGCGGGGGGGCAATGAGCAGTTCTTC. The complete variable domain, with remaining parts taken from reference TRBV7-2 and TRBJ2-1, reads GAGVSQSPSNKVTEKGKDVELRCDPISGHTALYWYRQSLGQGLEFLIYFQGNSAPDKSGLPSDRFSAERTGGSVSTLTIQRTQQEDSAVYLCASSDKRGGNEQFFGPGTRLTVL.

This clone appeared once. The chain recombines TRBV9 with TRBJ1-2; D is unresolved. This CDR3 has 13 residues. V was clipped by 1 base and J by 0 bases, with 4 bases between them. CDR1 SGDLS and CDR2 YYNGEE come from the germline V gene. The CDR3: CASSVSTNYGYTF. The CDR3 coding sequence is TGTGCCAGCAGCGTATCTACTAACTATGGCTACACCTTC.

The gene calls are TRBV7-2 and TRBJ1-2, with D maybe TRBD1 (5 bases). Germline V lookup: CDR1 SGHTA, CDR2 FQGNSA. The CDR3 is 16 residues long. V was shortened by 5 bases and J by 0 bases, with 16 bases between the two germline ends. The CDR3 is CASSIPQGLANYGYTF. CDR3 bases: TGTGCCAGCAGCATACCTCAGGGATTAGCTAACTATGGCTACACCTTC.

The chain uses TRBV2 and TRBJ1-1; D may be TRBD1 (6 bases). The V gene's germline CDR1 is SNHLY and CDR2 FYNNEI. The ends were cut back, 7 bases at V and 1 base at J, with 13 bases in the middle. CDR3 length equals 14 residues. DNA for the CDR3: TGTGCCAGCATCTTACAGGGTCGGAACACTGAAGCTTTCTTT. Translation gives CASILQGRNTEAFF.

This chain joins TRBV11-3 and TRBJ2-3, with no clear D. Germline V CDR1 and CDR2: SGHNT, YENEEA. V was clipped by 3 bases and J by 2 bases, with 15 bases between them. CDR3 length: 16 amino acids. The CDR3 region has the DNA TGTGCCAGCAGCTTGATTTTCGGCCAGGACACAGATACGCAGTATTTT. Translating gives CASSLIFGQDTDTQYF. The complete variable domain, with remaining parts taken from reference TRBV11-3 and TRBJ2-3, reads EAGVVQSPRYKIIEKKQPVAFWCNPISGHNTLYWYLQNLGQGPELLIRYENEEAVDDSQLPKDRFSAERLKGVDSTLKIQPAELGDSAVYLCASSLIFGQDTDTQYFGPGTRLTVL.

This CDR3 reads CASRANSYNSPLHF. CDR3 in DNA: TGTGCCAGTAGAGCGAACTCCTATAATTCACCCCTCCACTTT. This rearrangement joins TRBV19 to TRBJ1-6, with D unresolved. V was pared by 6 bases and J by 0 bases, with 6 bases between. CDR3 length equals 14 residues. Germline assignment: CDR1 LNHDA and CDR2 SQIVND (reference sequence).

The sample holds a few counts of this clone. The chain uses TRBV12-3 or TRBV12-4 and TRBJ1-2; D unclear. V gave up 6 bases and J gave up 4 bases, with 12 bases separating them. The CDR3 is 13 amino acids. This CDR3 reads CASRPSSPYGYTF. CDR3 bases: TGTGCCAGCAGACCGTCTAGCCCCTATGGCTACACCTTC.

This rearrangement joins TRBV30 to TRBJ2-1, with D unresolved. Trimming pared 4 bases from V and 2 bases from J, leaving 18 bases between. CDR3 size: 16 residues. From germline, CDR1 is GTSNPN and CDR2 SVGIG (reference sequence). The CDR3 sequence: CAWTLTGPTTYNEQFF. CDR3 DNA: TGTGCCTGGACTCTAACTGGGCCAACGACCTACAATGAGCAGTTCTTC.

The CDR3 spells CASSNRQGAYEQYF. Here the CDR3 DNA reads TGCGCCAGCAGCAACCGACAGGGGGCCTACGAGCAGTACTTC. The rearrangement joins TRBV5-1 to TRBJ2-7; 9 positions agree with TRBD1. J was trimmed by 2 bases and V by 4 bases; bases with no gene match: 4. Per the germline V gene, CDR1 is SGHRS and CDR2 is YFSETQ. The CDR3 length is 14 residues.

This chain links TRBV6-2 or TRBV6-3 with TRBJ2-1; D not certain. The CDR3 is 13 amino acids. CDR1 is MNHEY and CDR2 is SVGEGT in the germline V gene. V was trimmed by 6 bases and J by 2 bases, leaving 8 bases between them. Here the CDR3 DNA reads TGTGCCAGCAGCCTAGAGGCCTACAATGAGCAGTTCTTC. Its protein product is CASSLEAYNEQFF.

This clone was counted once. This chain uses TRBV30 with TRBJ1-2; the match to TRBD1 covers 8 bases. The CDR3 is made up of 13 amino acids. V trimming: 5 bases; J trimming: 6 bases; junction bases outside the gene matches: 8. Germline CDR1 GTSNPN, CDR2 SVGIG (reference sequence). CDR3 nucleotides: TGTGCCTGGGCCCAGACAGGGGTTGATGGCTACACCTTC. It yields the protein CAWAQTGVDGYTF. Using reference TRBV30 and TRBJ1-2 for the parts outside the CDR3, the full variable domain is SQTIHQWPATLVQPVGSPLSLECTVEGTSNPNLYWYRQAAGRGLQLLFYSVGIGQISSEVPQNLSASRPQDRQFILSSKKLLLSDSGFYLCAWAQTGVDGYTFGSGTRLTVV.